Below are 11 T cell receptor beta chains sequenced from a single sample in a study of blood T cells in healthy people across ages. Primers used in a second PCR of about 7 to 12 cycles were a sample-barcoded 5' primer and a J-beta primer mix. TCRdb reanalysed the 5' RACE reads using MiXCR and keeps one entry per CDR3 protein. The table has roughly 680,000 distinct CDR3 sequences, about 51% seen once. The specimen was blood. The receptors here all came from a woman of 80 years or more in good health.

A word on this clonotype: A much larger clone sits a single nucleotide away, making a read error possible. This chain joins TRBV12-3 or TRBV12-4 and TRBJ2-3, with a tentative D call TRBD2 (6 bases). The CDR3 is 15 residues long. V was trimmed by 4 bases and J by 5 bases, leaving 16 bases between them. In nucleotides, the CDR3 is TGTGCCAGCAGTTGTTCCGGGGGATGGGGAGATACGCAGTATTTT. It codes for CASSCSGGWGDTQYF.

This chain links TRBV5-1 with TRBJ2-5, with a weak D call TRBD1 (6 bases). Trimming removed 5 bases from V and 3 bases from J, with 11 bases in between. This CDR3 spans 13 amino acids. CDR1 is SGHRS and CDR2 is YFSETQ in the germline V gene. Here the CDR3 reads CASRRTAEETQYF. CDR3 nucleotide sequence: TGCGCCAGCAGAAGGACAGCTGAAGAGACCCAGTACTTC.

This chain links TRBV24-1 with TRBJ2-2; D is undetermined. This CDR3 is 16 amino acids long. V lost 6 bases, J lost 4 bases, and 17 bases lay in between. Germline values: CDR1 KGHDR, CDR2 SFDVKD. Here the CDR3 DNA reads TGTGCCACCAGTAGTCAGTTTCAACGTGGCACCGGGGAGCTGTTTTTT. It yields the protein CATSSQFQRGTGELFF.

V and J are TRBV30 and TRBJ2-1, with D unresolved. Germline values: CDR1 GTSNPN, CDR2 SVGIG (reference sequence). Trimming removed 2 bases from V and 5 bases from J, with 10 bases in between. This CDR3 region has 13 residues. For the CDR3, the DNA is TGTGCCTGGAGTTACGGATTGAACAATGAGCAGTTCTTC. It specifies CAWSYGLNNEQFF.

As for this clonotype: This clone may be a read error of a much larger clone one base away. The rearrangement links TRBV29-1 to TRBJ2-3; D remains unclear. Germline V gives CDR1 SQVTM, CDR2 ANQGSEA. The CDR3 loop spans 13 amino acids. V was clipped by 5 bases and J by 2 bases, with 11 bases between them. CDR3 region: CSVPALPTDTQYF. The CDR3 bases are TGCAGCGTTCCGGCTCTACCCACAGATACGCAGTATTTT.

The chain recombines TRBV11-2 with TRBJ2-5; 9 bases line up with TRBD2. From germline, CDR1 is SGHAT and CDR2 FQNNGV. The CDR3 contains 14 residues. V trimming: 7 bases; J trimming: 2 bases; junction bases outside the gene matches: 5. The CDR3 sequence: CASTLAGTQETQYF. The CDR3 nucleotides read TGTGCCAGCACCCTAGCGGGGACTCAAGAGACCCAGTACTTC.

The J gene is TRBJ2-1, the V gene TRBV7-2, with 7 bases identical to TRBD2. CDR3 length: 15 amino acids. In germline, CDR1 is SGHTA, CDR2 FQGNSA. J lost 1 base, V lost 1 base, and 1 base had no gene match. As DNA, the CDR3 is TGTGCCAGCAGCTTAGACGGGGGGTCCTACAATGAGCAGTTCTTC. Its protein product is CASSLDGGSYNEQFF.

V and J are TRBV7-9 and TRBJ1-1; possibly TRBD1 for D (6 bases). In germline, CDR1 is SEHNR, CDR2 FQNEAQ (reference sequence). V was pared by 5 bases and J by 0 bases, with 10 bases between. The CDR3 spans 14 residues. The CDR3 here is CASSPDSMNTEAFF. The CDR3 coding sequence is TGTGCCAGCAGCCCGGACAGCATGAACACTGAAGCTTTCTTT.

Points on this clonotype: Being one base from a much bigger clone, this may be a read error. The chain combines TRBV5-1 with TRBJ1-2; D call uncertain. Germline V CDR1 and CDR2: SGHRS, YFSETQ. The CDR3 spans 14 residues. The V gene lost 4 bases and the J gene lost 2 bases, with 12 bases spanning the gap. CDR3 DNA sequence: TGCGCCAGCAGCGTGGAAAGTCCCAACTATGGCTACACCTTC. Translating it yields CASSVESPNYGYTF.

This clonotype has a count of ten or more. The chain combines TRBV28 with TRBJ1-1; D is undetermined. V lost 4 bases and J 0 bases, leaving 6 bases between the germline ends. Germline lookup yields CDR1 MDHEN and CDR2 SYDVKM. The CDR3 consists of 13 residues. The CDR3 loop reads CASSSYMNTEAFF. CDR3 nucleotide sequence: TGTGCCAGCAGTTCTTACATGAACACTGAAGCTTTCTTT.

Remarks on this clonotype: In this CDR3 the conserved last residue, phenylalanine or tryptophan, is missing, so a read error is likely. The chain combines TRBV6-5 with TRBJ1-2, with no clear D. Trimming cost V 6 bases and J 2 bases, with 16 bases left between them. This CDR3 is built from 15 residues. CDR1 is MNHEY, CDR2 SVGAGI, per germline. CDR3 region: CASSVKPTINYGYTL. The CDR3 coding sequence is TGTGCCAGCAGCGTGAAGCCCACAATAAACTATGGCTACACCCTC.